This T cell receptor (beta chain) was sequenced for a study of cytomegalovirus exposure and HLA in healthy donors. Study-level findings and limits: Donor immune exposure was known only as CMV serostatus. Trimming of TCR beta V- and J-genes showed a link, identified in a later analysis, to a missense DCLRE1C variant. Despite most TCR sequences being rare, some public TCRs occurred in many donors.

Remarks on this clone: Its target is unknown.

The primer mix had 60 Vbeta and 13 Jbeta primers. TCRdb keeps only in-frame clones here, not all; method: immunoSEQ multiplex PCR. This sample lists roughly 100,000 clones; its ten largest clones have less than 20%. The TCR was taken from a man aged 45 to 65 in good health and CMV-seropositive. The sample consisted of PBMCs.

CDR3 loop: CASSALQDPSYGYTF. The CDR3 bases are TGTGCCAGCAGTGCTCTTCAGGATCCAAGCTATGGCTACACCTTC. This rearrangement joins TRBV9 to TRBJ1-2; D remains unclear. With 5 bases removed from V and 4 bases from J, the gap between germline ends came to 18 bases. The CDR3 runs 15 residues. The germline V gene encodes CDR1 SGDLS and CDR2 YYNGEE.